This section outlines one TCR beta chain sequence together with its context. The record originates from a study of blood T cell repertoires in COVID-19. Across the whole study: PBMCs, B-cell-depleted T cells, or T cells were the source of the cDNA or gDNA that made up the material.

Repertoires were generated with immunoSEQ multiplex PCR, while TCRdb's copy carries only in-frame clones and drops some. The table shows 200,000 to 300,000 clones, with 86% occurring only once. Recruits, aged about 18 to 89 years, lived in 25 or so US areas. Before being deemed recovered, Cohort 3 donors had two negative PCRs, clearance, or symptom resolution. The CDR3 is 15 residues long. V gave up 1 base and J gave up 7 bases; unmatched junction bases: 5. Germline V gene sequence: CDR1 SEHNR, CDR2 FQNEAQ (reference sequence). The receptor comes from a man aged 35-49 years who had recovered from COVID-19. Input material: PBMCs or T cells enriched from blood (not recorded which). The chain employs TRBV7-9 and TRBJ1-5; 9 positions agree with TRBD1. This CDR3 reads CASSLGGQGRQPQHF. Written as DNA, the CDR3 is TGTGCCAGCAGCTTAGGGGGACAGGGACGGCAGCCCCAGCATTTT. The full variable domain, its missing parts supplied by reference TRBV7-9 and TRBJ1-5, is DTGVSQNPRHKITKRGQNVTFRCDPISEHNRLYWYRQTLGQGPEFLTYFQNEAQLEKSRLLSDRFSAERPKGSFSTLEIQRTEQGDSAMYLCASSLGGQGRQPQHFGDGTRLSIL.